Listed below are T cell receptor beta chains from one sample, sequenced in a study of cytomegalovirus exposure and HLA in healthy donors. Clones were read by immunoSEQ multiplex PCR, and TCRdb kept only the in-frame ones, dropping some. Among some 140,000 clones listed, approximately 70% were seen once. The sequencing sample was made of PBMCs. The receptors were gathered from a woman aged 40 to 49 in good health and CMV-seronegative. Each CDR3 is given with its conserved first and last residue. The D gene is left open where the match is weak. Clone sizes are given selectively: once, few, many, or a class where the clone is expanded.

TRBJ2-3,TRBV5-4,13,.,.,TGTGCCAGCAGCTTGAATCGAGAGGATACGCAGTATTTT,CASSLNREDTQYF
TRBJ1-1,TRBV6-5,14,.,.,TGTGCCAGCAGTTACCGCGACTGGAACACTGAAGCTTTCTTT,CASSYRDWNTEAFF
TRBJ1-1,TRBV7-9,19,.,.,TGTGCCAGCAGCTTAGCGGGCAGACAGAACAAAAAATTGAACACTGAAGCTTTCTTT,CASSLAGRQNKKLNTEAFF
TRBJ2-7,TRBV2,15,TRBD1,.,TGTGCCAGCAGAGCCGGAGGACAGGGGCTGGACGAGCAGTACTTC,CASRAGGQGLDEQYF
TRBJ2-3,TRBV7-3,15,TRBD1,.,TGTGCCAGCAGCTTAAATACAGGGGTCGCAGATACGCAGTATTTT,CASSLNTGVADTQYF
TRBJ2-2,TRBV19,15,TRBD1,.,TGTGCCACCGGGGCCGGGACAGTAAACACCGGGGAGCTGTTTTTT,CATGAGTVNTGELFF
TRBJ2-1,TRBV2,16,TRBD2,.,TGTGCCAGCAGTCCGGGACTAGCGGTAAGCTACAATGAGCAGTTCTTC,CASSPGLAVSYNEQFF
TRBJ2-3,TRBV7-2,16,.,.,TGTGCCAGCAGGAGTTTCCGGGGGGCGAGCACAGATACGCAGTATTTT,CASRSFRGASTDTQYF
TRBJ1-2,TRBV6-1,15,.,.,TGTGCCAGCAGTGACACGGGACACCTTTATGATGGCTACACCTTC,CASSDTGHLYDGYTF
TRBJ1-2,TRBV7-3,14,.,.,TGTGCCAGCAGCCAAAACTTGCAGGGAAGTGGCTACACCTTC,CASSQNLQGSGYTF
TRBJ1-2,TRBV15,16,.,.,TGTGCCACCAGCAGGAAGACAGGACCCGGCCTCTATGGCTACACCTTC,CATSRKTGPGLYGYTF
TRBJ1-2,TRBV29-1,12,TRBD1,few,TGCAGCGTTGAGGGACAGGGAAACGGCTACACCTTC,CSVEGQGNGYTF
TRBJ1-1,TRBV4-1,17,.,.,TGCGCCAGCAGCTACGACAGGTTGGGGGCGGTGAACACTGAAGCTTTCTTT,CASSYDRLGAVNTEAFF
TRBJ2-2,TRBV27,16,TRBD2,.,TGTGCCAGCAAAACCCTAGCGGGGGGTAACACCGGGGAGCTGTTTTTT,CASKTLAGGNTGELFF
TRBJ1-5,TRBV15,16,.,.,TGTGCCACCAGCAGGATAGGGGGACGGGGCAATCAGCCCCAGCATTTT,CATSRIGGRGNQPQHF
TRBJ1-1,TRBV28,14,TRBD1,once,TGTGCCAGCAGTTTATTCTCCGTGACAGGGACCGCTTTCTTT,CASSLFSVTGTAFF
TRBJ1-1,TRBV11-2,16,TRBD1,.,TGTGCCAGCAGCTTAGATTTGGACAGGGTGAACACTGAAGCTTTCTTT,CASSLDLDRVNTEAFF
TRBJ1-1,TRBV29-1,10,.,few,TGCAGCGTTATAAATACTGAAGCTTTCTTT,CSVINTEAFF
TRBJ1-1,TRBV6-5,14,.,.,TGTGCCAGCAGTAACTCCGGGAGGAACACTGAAGCTTTCTTT,CASSNSGRNTEAFF
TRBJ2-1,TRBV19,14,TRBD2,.,TGTGCCAGTAGCTTAGCGGGGGGAAGAAATGAGCAGTTCTTC,CASSLAGGRNEQFF
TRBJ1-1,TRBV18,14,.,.,TGTGCCAGCTCACCCGACAGGACGAACACTGAAGCTTTCTTT,CASSPDRTNTEAFF
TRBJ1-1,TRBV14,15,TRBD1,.,TGTGCCAGCAGCCAACCCGGGACAGTGAACACTGAAGCTTTCTTT,CASSQPGTVNTEAFF
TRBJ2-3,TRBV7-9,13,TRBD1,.,TGTGCCAGCGACAGGGATACAAGGGATACGCAGTATTTT,CASDRDTRDTQYF
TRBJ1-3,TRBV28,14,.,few,TGTGCCAGCAATGACTTGAGCTCTGGAAACACCATATATTTT,CASNDLSSGNTIYF
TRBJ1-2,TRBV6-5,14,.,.,TGTGCCAGCAGCAAGGGGGGGGACTACTATGGCTACACCTTC,CASSKGGDYYGYTF
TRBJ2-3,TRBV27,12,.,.,TGTGCCAGCAGTTCACTCCTAGATACGCAGTATTTT,CASSSLLDTQYF
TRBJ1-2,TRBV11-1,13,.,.,TGTGCCAGCGGGGCAGCGGGGAACTATGGCTACACCTTC,CASGAAGNYGYTF
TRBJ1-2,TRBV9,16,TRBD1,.,TGTGCCAGCAGCTTGACCACAGGGGCGGGGAACTATGGCTACACCTTC,CASSLTTGAGNYGYTF
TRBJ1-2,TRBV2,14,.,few,TGTGCCAGCAGTGAACGGCAGGGGATGTATGGCTACACCTTC,CASSERQGMYGYTF
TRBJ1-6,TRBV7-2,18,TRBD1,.,TGTGCCAGCAGCTTAGAGGGGGTGGACAGGGTCCAAAATTCACCCCTCCACTTT,CASSLEGVDRVQNSPLHF
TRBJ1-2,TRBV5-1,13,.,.,TGCGCCAGCAGCCCTACCCAGGGTGGCGGCTACACCTTC,CASSPTQGGGYTF
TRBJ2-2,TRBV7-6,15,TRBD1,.,TGTGCCAGCAGCTTACAGGGGGCTGTCGCCGGGGAGCTGTTTTTT,CASSLQGAVAGELFF
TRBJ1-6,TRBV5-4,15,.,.,TGTGCCAGCAGCTTGGGATCGGGTGATAATTCACCCCTCCACTTT,CASSLGSGDNSPLHF
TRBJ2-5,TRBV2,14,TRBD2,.,TGTGCCAGCAGTGGGGGGACTAGCGCCGAGACCCAGTACTTC,CASSGGTSAETQYF
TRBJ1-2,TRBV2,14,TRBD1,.,TGTGCCAGCAGCCAGGGACAGCCGAACTATGGCTACACCTTC,CASSQGQPNYGYTF
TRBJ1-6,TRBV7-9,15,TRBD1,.,TGTGCCAGCAGCCCCCTGGACAGGGATAATTCACCCCTCCACTTT,CASSPLDRDNSPLHF
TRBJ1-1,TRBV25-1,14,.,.,TGTGCCAGCAGTGCCACCGGGAGGTACACTGAAGCTTTCTTT,CASSATGRYTEAFF
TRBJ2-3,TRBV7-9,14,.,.,TGTGCCAGCAGCTTAGCCCTCAGCACAGATACGCAGTATTTT,CASSLALSTDTQYF
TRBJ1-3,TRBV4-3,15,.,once,TGCGCCAGCAGCCAAGGGGGAGGGCCAGGAAACACCATATATTTT,CASSQGGGPGNTIYF
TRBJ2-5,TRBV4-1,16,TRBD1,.,TGCGCCAGCAGCCCCCGGGACAGGGCTGGTCAAGAGACCCAGTACTTC,CASSPRDRAGQETQYF
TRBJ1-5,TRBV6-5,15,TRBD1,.,TGTGCCAGCAGTTCCCTGACAGGGACGGATCAGCCCCAGCATTTT,CASSSLTGTDQPQHF
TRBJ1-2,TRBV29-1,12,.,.,TGCAGCGTTGAGACAGGACTCTATGGCTACACCTTC,CSVETGLYGYTF
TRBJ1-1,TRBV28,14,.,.,TGTGCCAGCACCTCGGACGGGGGGGACACTGAAGCTTTCTTT,CASTSDGGDTEAFF
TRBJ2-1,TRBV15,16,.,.,TGTGCCACCAGCAGTATAGCGGCCAGCTCCTACAATGAGCAGTTCTTC,CATSSIAASSYNEQFF
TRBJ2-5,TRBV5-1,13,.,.,TGCGCCAACAGCCAAAGCCCGCAAGAGACCCAGTACTTC,CANSQSPQETQYF
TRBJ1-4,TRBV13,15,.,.,TGTGCCAGCAGTCAAAGGGGCAGCCCGGTGGAAAAACTGTTTTTT,CASSQRGSPVEKLFF
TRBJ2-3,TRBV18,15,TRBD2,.,TGTGCCAGCTCACCTGGACTAGCGGGTTGGGTTACGCAGTATTTT,CASSPGLAGWVTQYF
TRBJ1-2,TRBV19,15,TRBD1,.,TGTGCCAGTAGTTCCGGACAGGGACCTAACTATGGCTACACCTTC,CASSSGQGPNYGYTF
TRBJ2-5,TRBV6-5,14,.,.,TGTGCCAGCAGCCCCAGGGGATGGGGAGAGACCCAGTACTTC,CASSPRGWGETQYF
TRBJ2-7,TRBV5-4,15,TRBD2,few,TGTGCCAGCAGCTTGGATGCGGGGGGGACCTACGAGCAGTACTTC,CASSLDAGGTYEQYF
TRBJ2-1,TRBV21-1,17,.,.,TGTGCCAGCAGCCCCCACCCTCGGGGTGATGACTACAATGAGCAGTTCTTC,CASSPHPRGDDYNEQFF
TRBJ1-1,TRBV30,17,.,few,TGTGCCTGGAGTGCGTTGCGGCAGGGGTCTTATAGGACTGAAGCTTTCTTT,CAWSALRQGSYRTEAFF
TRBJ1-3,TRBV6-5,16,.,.,TGTGCCAGCAGTTACTCGAGGCCCGAATCTGGAAACACCATATATTTT,CASSYSRPESGNTIYF
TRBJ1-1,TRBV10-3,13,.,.,TGTGCCATCAGACCCGGGGGGGTGGGTGAAGCTTTCTTT,CAIRPGGVGEAFF
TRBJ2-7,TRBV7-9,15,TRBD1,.,TGTGCCAGCAGCCTCATTAGGGGGCCCCGCTACGAGCAGTACTTC,CASSLIRGPRYEQYF
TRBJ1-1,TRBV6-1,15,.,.,TGTGCCAGCAGTGAAGGGGTAGCAGGGGTTGTACTGGCTTTCTTT,CASSEGVAGVVLAFF
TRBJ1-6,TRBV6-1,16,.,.,TGTGCCAGCAGTGCTCTCCGGGGGGGGGTTGGTTCACCCCTCCACTTT,CASSALRGGVGSPLHF
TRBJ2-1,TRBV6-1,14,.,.,TGTGCCAGCAGTGAAGCGGGGGGGCCCAATGAGCAGTTCTTC,CASSEAGGPNEQFF
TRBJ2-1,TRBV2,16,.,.,TGTGCCAGCAGTCGGGTCGTCACTCGGTCCTACAATGAGCAGTTCTTC,CASSRVVTRSYNEQFF
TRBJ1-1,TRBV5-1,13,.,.,TGCGCCAGCAGCCAGTCGGGGGGCCCTGAAGCTTTCTTT,CASSQSGGPEAFF